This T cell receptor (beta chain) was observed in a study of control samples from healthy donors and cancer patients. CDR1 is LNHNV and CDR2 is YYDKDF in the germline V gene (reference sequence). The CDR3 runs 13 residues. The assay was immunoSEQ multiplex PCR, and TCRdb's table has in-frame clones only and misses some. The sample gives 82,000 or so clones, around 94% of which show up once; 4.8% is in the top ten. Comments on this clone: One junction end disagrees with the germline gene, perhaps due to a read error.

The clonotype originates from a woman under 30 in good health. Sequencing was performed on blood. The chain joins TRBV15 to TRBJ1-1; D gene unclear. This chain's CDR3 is CATSRDVRETGYF. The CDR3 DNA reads TGTGCCACCAGCAGGGACGTTCGGGAGACTGGTTACTTT.